Listed below are T cell receptor beta chains from one sample, sequenced in a study of cytomegalovirus exposure and HLA in healthy donors. Clones were read by immunoSEQ multiplex PCR, and TCRdb kept only the in-frame ones, dropping some. The table lists 200,000 to 250,000 clones, less than 90% of them singletons. The specimen was PBMCs. The receptors stem from a woman between 18 and 29 years old in good health and CMV-seronegative. Each CDR3 is given with its conserved first and last residue. Fields, in order: V gene, clone size, J gene, D gene, CDR3 DNA, CDR3 protein. The D gene is left open where the match is weak. Only some rows state a clone size, as once, few, many or a class for expanded clones.

v_gene: TRBV23-1
abundance: -
j_gene: TRBJ2-7
d_gene: -
CDR3nt: TGCGCCAGCGACGAGCAGTACTTC
CDR3aa: CASDEQYF

v_gene: TRBV5-1
abundance: -
j_gene: TRBJ1-1
d_gene: -
CDR3nt: TGCGCCAGCAGCTCGTTAGGCTATGAAGCTTTCTTT
CDR3aa: CASSSLGYEAFF

v_gene: TRBV30
abundance: -
j_gene: TRBJ1-1
d_gene: -
CDR3nt: TGTGCCTGGAGTGACTCCCCGGGGTCCTTCACTGAAGCTTTCTTT
CDR3aa: CAWSDSPGSFTEAFF

v_gene: TRBV9
abundance: -
j_gene: TRBJ1-2
d_gene: -
CDR3nt: TGTGCCAGCAGCGTAGGGGATAACTATGGCTACACCTTC
CDR3aa: CASSVGDNYGYTF

v_gene: TRBV9
abundance: once
j_gene: TRBJ2-7
d_gene: TRBD2
CDR3nt: TGTGCCAGCAGCTCGCTAGCGGCGTCCTACGAGCAGTACTTC
CDR3aa: CASSSLAASYEQYF

v_gene: TRBV7-3
abundance: -
j_gene: TRBJ1-6
d_gene: TRBD1
CDR3nt: TGTGCCAGCAGCTTATACGGGACAGGGCCCTCACCCCTCCACTTT
CDR3aa: CASSLYGTGPSPLHF

v_gene: TRBV29-1
abundance: -
j_gene: TRBJ2-1
d_gene: -
CDR3nt: TGCAGCGTTGAACCCAATCCTCAGGGGCAGTTCTTC
CDR3aa: CSVEPNPQGQFF

v_gene: TRBV19
abundance: -
j_gene: TRBJ2-5
d_gene: -
CDR3nt: TGTGCCAGTAGTACAGGCAGGGGCTTGGAACAAGAGACCCAGTACTTC
CDR3aa: CASSTGRGLEQETQYF

v_gene: TRBV6-1
abundance: -
j_gene: TRBJ2-7
d_gene: TRBD1
CDR3nt: TGTGCCAGCAGTGAACTGAGGGGGCCAACCTACGAGCAGTACTTC
CDR3aa: CASSELRGPTYEQYF

v_gene: TRBV7-3
abundance: -
j_gene: TRBJ2-1
d_gene: TRBD2
CDR3nt: TGTGCCAGCGCCGGGACTAGCGGGGGGCGAGACAATGAGCAGTTCTTC
CDR3aa: CASAGTSGGRDNEQFF

v_gene: TRBV27
abundance: -
j_gene: TRBJ1-4
d_gene: TRBD1
CDR3nt: TGTGCCAGCAGTTTATTAGGCAGGGGGGCTAATGAAAAACTGTTTTTT
CDR3aa: CASSLLGRGANEKLFF

v_gene: TRBV20-1
abundance: -
j_gene: TRBJ2-1
d_gene: -
CDR3nt: TGCAGTGCTAGAGGAGATCTTGAGCAGTTCTTC
CDR3aa: CSARGDLEQFF

v_gene: TRBV28
abundance: -
j_gene: TRBJ1-1
d_gene: TRBD1
CDR3nt: TGTGCCAGCAGTTCCCGGGACAGGGGAGGGGAAGCTTTCTTT
CDR3aa: CASSSRDRGGEAFF

v_gene: TRBV21-1
abundance: -
j_gene: TRBJ2-3
d_gene: -
CDR3nt: TGTGCCAGCAGCAAAGTTGGGGGGCGGGCGCCCATAGATACGCAGTATTTT
CDR3aa: CASSKVGGRAPIDTQYF

v_gene: TRBV30
abundance: -
j_gene: TRBJ1-5
d_gene: TRBD1
CDR3nt: TGTGCCTGTACCAGGACAGGCGGTGAACCCCAGCATTTT
CDR3aa: CACTRTGGEPQHF

v_gene: TRBV28
abundance: -
j_gene: TRBJ2-7
d_gene: -
CDR3nt: TGTGCCAGCAGCAAACTCAAGTCTAGCGAGGGGGGCTACGAGCAGTACTTC
CDR3aa: CASSKLKSSEGGYEQYF

v_gene: TRBV19
abundance: few
j_gene: TRBJ2-2
d_gene: TRBD2
CDR3nt: TGTGCCAGTAGTGTCGGACTAGCGGGAGGAGGGCGGCGGGAGCTGTTTTTT
CDR3aa: CASSVGLAGGGRRELFF

v_gene: TRBV20-1
abundance: -
j_gene: TRBJ1-3
d_gene: -
CDR3nt: TGCAGTGCTAGAAGGGGAAACACCATATATTTT
CDR3aa: CSARRGNTIYF

v_gene: TRBV27
abundance: once
j_gene: TRBJ1-4
d_gene: TRBD1
CDR3nt: TGTGCCAGCAGTACCCCCGGGACAGGGGGCGATCGAGAAAAACTGTTTTTT
CDR3aa: CASSTPGTGGDREKLFF

v_gene: TRBV9
abundance: -
j_gene: TRBJ2-5
d_gene: -
CDR3nt: TGTGCCAGCAGCGTAGAAAAGGGATTCGGGGAGACCCAGTACTTC
CDR3aa: CASSVEKGFGETQYF

v_gene: TRBV6-6
abundance: few
j_gene: TRBJ1-5
d_gene: -
CDR3nt: TGTGCCAGCACGCTCTCTGGGGGTCAGCCCCAGCATTTT
CDR3aa: CASTLSGGQPQHF

v_gene: TRBV6-6
abundance: -
j_gene: TRBJ1-5
d_gene: TRBD1
CDR3nt: TGTGCCAGCAGTTTTCCAGGGGGTAGCAATCAGCCCCAGCATTTT
CDR3aa: CASSFPGGSNQPQHF

v_gene: TRBV29-1
abundance: -
j_gene: TRBJ1-5
d_gene: TRBD1
CDR3nt: TGCAGCGTAGGAGGGGGCGACAATCAGCCCCAGCATTTT
CDR3aa: CSVGGGDNQPQHF

v_gene: TRBV29-1
abundance: -
j_gene: TRBJ1-5
d_gene: -
CDR3nt: TGCAGCGTTGGTTCGGATAGCAATCAGCCCCAGCATTTT
CDR3aa: CSVGSDSNQPQHF

v_gene: TRBV7-8
abundance: -
j_gene: TRBJ1-3
d_gene: -
CDR3nt: TGTGCCAGCAGCTTAGTCGTGGCGGCGTCGTACTCTGGAAACACCATATATTTT
CDR3aa: CASSLVVAASYSGNTIYF

v_gene: TRBV2
abundance: -
j_gene: TRBJ2-2
d_gene: -
CDR3nt: TGTGCCAGCATTTCGACTATTAACACCGGGGAGCTGTTTTTT
CDR3aa: CASISTINTGELFF

v_gene: TRBV5-1
abundance: -
j_gene: TRBJ2-2
d_gene: TRBD1
CDR3nt: TGCGCCAGCAGCTTTAGGGGGCTCAACACCGGGGAGCTGTTTTTT
CDR3aa: CASSFRGLNTGELFF